Below are 7 T cell receptor beta chains sequenced from a single sample in a study of cytomegalovirus exposure and HLA in healthy donors. The assay was immunoSEQ multiplex PCR, and TCRdb's table has in-frame clones only and misses some. The sample lists under 150,000 clones; roughly nine tenths were seen once. Sequences were obtained from PBMCs. Receptors were obtained from a man aged 18 to 29 in good health and CMV-seronegative.

CDR3: CASRRQPGPSGNTIYF. The CDR3 DNA sequence: TGTGCCAGCAGACGACAGCCAGGTCCCTCTGGAAACACCATATATTTT. The chain recombines TRBV2 with TRBJ1-3, with D perhaps matching TRBD1 (5 bases). Per germline, CDR1 SNHLY and CDR2 FYNNEI. There are 16 residues in the CDR3. V lost 6 bases and J 0 bases, leaving 15 bases between the germline ends.

V gene TRBV9 combines with J gene TRBJ2-5, with D unresolved. In germline, CDR1 is SGDLS, CDR2 YYNGEE. Trimming stripped 0 bases from V and 4 bases from J, with 13 bases between. The CDR3 extends over 15 amino acids. CDR3 sequence: CASSVEPRTTETQYF. The CDR3 bases are TGTGCCAGCAGCGTAGAGCCGAGAACCACAGAGACCCAGTACTTC.

The gene calls are TRBV9 and TRBJ2-1; D perhaps matches TRBD1 (5 bases). Trimming removed 4 bases at V and 5 bases at J, with 19 bases between. Germline V gene sequence: CDR1 SGDLS, CDR2 YYNGEE. The CDR3 runs 16 residues. CDR3 DNA: TGTGCCAGCAGCTACGGACACCCTCCTACAAACAATGAGCAGTTCTTC. Translating gives CASSYGHPPTNNEQFF.

This sequence joins TRBV25-1 and TRBJ1-4; 7 bases agree with TRBD1. Germline V gene data show CDR1 as MGHDK and CDR2 as SYGVNS. J lost 11 bases, V lost 6 bases, and 9 bases had no gene match. There are 13 residues in the CDR3. The CDR3 loop is CASRGDSREKLFF. In DNA, the CDR3 is TGTGCCAGCAGGGGGGACAGTAGGGAGAAACTGTTTTTT.

The chain uses TRBV28 and TRBJ2-1, with 8 bases lining up with TRBD2. CDR3 length: 14 residues. Looked up from germline, CDR1 is MDHEN and CDR2 is SYDVKM. The DNA for the CDR3 is TGTGCTAATAGCGGGATCAGCTCCTACAATGAGCAGTTCTTC. Protein sequence: CANSGISSYNEQFF.

The rearrangement uses TRBV19 and TRBJ1-4; tentative D call: TRBD1 (6 bases). The CDR3 is 15 amino acids. Germline CDR1 LNHDA, CDR2 SQIVND (reference sequence). V was trimmed by 3 bases and J by 4 bases, leaving 12 bases between them. The CDR3 DNA is TGTGCCAGTAGTATTTGGGGGCAAGATAATGAAAAACTGTTTTTT. Translation gives CASSIWGQDNEKLFF. Looking up the rest from reference TRBV19 and TRBJ1-4 gives the full variable domain: DGGITQSPKYLFRKEGQNVTLSCEQNLNHDAMYWYRQDPGQGLRLIYYSQIVNDFQKGDIAEGYSVSREKKESFPLTVTSAQKNPTAFYLCASSIWGQDNEKLFFGSGTQLSVL.

This chain links TRBV27 with TRBJ1-2; the match to TRBD1 covers 7 bases. The trim removed 3 bases at V and 3 bases at J, leaving 1 base unmatched. The CDR3 contains 13 residues. Germline assignment: CDR1 MNHEY and CDR2 SMNVEV (reference sequence). The CDR3 reads CASSFDRDYGYTF. CDR3 in DNA: TGTGCCAGCAGTTTCGACAGGGACTATGGCTACACCTTC.